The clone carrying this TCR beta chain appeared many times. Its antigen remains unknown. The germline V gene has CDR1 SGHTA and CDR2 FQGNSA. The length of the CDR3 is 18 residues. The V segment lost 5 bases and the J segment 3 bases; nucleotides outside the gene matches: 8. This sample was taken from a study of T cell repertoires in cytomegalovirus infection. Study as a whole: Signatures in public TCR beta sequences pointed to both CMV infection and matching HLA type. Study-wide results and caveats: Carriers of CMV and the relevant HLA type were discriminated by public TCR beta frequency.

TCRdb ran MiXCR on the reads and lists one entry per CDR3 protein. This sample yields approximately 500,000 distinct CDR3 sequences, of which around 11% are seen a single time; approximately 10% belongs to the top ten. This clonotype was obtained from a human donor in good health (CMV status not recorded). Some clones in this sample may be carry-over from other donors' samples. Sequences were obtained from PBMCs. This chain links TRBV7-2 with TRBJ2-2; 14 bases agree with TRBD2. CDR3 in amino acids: CASSLPRTSGRYTGELFF. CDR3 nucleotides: TGTGCCAGCAGCCTACCCCGGACTAGCGGGAGGTACACCGGGGAGCTGTTTTTT.